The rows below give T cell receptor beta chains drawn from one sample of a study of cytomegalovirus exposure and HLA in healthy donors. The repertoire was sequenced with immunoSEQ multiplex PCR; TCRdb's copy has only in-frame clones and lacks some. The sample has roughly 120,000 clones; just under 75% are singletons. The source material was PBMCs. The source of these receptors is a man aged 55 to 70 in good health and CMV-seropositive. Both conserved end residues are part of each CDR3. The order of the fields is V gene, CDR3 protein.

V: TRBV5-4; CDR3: CASSWLGDSGANVLTF
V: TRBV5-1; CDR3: CASSLVGTRGGETQYF
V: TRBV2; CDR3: CASSVRTSGAYSYEQYF
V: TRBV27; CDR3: CASRKGPHLQGNIQYF
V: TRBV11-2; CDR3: CASSIQGDSGNTIYF
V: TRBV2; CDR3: CATSVGQGNQPQHF
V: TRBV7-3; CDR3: CASSLTKSSYNEQFF
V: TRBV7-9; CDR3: CSSSSRRDKGYEQYF
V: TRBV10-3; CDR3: CATSAGGLNEQFF
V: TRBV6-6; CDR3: CASSKTGDPYEQYF
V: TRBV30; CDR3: CAWSVRGSASYNEQFF
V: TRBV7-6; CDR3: CASSFMGATYNEQFF
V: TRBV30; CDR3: CAWSRRGNSPLHF
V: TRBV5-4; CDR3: CASSLFSGQETQYF
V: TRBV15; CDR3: CATRPEEKLFF
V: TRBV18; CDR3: CASSPPGDGETQYF
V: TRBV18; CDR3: CASSPRQGNSPLHF
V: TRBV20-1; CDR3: CSGARNTEAFF
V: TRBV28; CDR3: CASSPHGTGGNQPQHF
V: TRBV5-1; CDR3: CASSEPSSYEQYF
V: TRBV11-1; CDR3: CASSPGGYNEQFF
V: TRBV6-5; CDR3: CASSSPPGQGGEKLFF
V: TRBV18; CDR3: CASSRLAGTKDTQYF
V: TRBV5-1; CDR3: CASSLDQGPYEQYF
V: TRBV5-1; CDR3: CASSSGQNTGELFF
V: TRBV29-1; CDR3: CSVSWGEGETQYF
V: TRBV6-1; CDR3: CASSRTSGGPDTQYF
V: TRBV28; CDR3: CASSPWRPNSPLHF
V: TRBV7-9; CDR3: CASSIGTSGGAGSVYEQYF
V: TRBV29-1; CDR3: CSVLDSSTQYF
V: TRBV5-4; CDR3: CASSPDRGTPQHF
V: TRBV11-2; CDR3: CASSSQGIGGYTF
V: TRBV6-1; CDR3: CASSATSGGRQYF
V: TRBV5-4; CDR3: CASSWGGTEAFF
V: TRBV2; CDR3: CASSEQGSTDTQYF
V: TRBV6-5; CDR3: CASSPGTSPTDTQYF
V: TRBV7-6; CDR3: CASSSWRGSGEAFF
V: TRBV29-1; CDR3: CSVGGTSFETQYF
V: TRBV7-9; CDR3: CASSLRTGFEKLFF
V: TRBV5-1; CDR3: CASRRTGLNTGGLFF
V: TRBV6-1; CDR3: CASSGQANTEAFF
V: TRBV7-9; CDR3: CASSLGGWDEQFF
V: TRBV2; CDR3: CASSQLPTGGQAEAFF
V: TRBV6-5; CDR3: CASSYRGLTNEKLFF
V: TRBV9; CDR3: CASSARDSPRLTGELFF
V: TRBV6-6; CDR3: CASTLGQGGYEQYF
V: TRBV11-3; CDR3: CASSQTGGSGNTIYF
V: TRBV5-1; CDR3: CASTRDNYNEQFF
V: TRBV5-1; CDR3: CASSLLAESTDTQYF
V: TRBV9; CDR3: CASSVGTGSGNTIYF
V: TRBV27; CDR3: CASKASWNTGELFF
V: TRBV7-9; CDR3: CASSLAPPKTSEYEQYF
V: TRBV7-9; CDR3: CASSLSQRDQPQHF
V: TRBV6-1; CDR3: CASSEYRGSYEQYF
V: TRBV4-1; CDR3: CASRPGLAGNNEQFF
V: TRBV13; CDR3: CASSFPLSGNTEAFF
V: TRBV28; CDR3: CASSLISGNQPQHF
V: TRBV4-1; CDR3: CASSQDLSGGAGFNEQFF
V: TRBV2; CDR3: CASLQGYMNTEAFF
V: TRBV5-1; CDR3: CASSRDGGSTDTQYF